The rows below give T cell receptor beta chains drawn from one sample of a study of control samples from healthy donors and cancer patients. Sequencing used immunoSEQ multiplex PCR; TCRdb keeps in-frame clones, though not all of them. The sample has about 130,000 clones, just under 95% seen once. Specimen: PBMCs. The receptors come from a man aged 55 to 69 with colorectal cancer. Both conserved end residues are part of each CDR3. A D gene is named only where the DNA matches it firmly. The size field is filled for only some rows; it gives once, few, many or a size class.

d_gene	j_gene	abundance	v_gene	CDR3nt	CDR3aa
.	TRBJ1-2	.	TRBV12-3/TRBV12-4	TGTGCCAGCAGTCCAGGGGTCTATGGCTACACCTTC	CASSPGVYGYTF
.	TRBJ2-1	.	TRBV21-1	TGTGCCAGCAGCAAAAACCCCTACTCCTACAATGAGCAGTTCTTC	CASSKNPYSYNEQFF
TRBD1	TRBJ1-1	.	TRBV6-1	TGTGCCAGCAGTGAACAGGGGGCAAATACTGAAGCTTTCTTT	CASSEQGANTEAFF
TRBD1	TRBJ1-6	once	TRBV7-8	TGTGCCAGCAGCCCGGGACAGGGCTCCTATAATTCACCCCTCCACTTT	CASSPGQGSYNSPLHF
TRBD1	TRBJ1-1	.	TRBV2	TGTGCCAGCAGTGCAGAGGCAGGGGGCGAAGTCGAAGCTTTCTTT	CASSAEAGGEVEAFF
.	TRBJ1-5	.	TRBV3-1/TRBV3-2	TGTGCCAGCAGCCGAGCCTTGGGCGGCAATCAGCCCCAGCATTTT	CASSRALGGNQPQHF
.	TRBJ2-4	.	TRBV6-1	TGTGCCAGCAGTGAAGCGGAAGTAGTATGGAACACTCAGTACTTC	CASSEAEVVWNTQYF
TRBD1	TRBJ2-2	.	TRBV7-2	TGTGCCAGCAGCTTAGTCCAGGGGGCCAACGGGGAGCTGTTTTTT	CASSLVQGANGELFF
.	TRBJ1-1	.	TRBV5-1	TGCGCCAGCAGCCCAGTTGGGGGCGAGGGCACTGAAGCTTTCTTT	CASSPVGGEGTEAFF
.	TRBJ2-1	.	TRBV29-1	TGCAGCGTTGCCGGGGCTACAATAAACAATGAGCAGTTCTTC	CSVAGATINNEQFF
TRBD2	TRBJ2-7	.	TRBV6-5	TGTGCCAGCAGTTACCAAAGCGGGGGGACCTACGAGCAGTACTTC	CASSYQSGGTYEQYF
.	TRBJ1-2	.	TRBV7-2	TGTGCCAGCAGCTTAGAGTACAGTAACTATGGCTACACCTTC	CASSLEYSNYGYTF
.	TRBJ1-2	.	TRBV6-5	TGTGCCAGCAGTTCCCCGAGACTTTATGGCTACACCTTC	CASSSPRLYGYTF
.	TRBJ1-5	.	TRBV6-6	TGTGCCAGCAGTCGACGGTCCCTCCCGGGGGGGCAGCCCCAGCATTTT	CASSRRSLPGGQPQHF
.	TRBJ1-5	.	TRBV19	TGTGCCAGTCGGGGCGTATCGGGGGTCAGCAATCAGCCCCAGCATTTT	CASRGVSGVSNQPQHF
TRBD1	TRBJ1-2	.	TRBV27	TGTGCCAGCAGTCCATCGACAGGGGAAGCTAACTATGGCTACACCTTC	CASSPSTGEANYGYTF
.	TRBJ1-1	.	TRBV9	TGTGCCAGCAGCGTAGGTATGAACACTGAAGCTTTCTTT	CASSVGMNTEAFF
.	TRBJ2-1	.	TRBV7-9	TGTGCCAGCAACCTCCGGGTCTACAATGAGCAGTTCTTC	CASNLRVYNEQFF
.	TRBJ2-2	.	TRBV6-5	TGTGCCAGCAGTTACTCGGGGGGGCTGAACACCGGGGAGCTGTTTTTT	CASSYSGGLNTGELFF
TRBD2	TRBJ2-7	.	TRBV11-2	TGTGCCAGCAGCTTAGGGGGGGGACCCTACGAGCAGTACTTC	CASSLGGGPYEQYF
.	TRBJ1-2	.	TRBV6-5	TGTGCCAGCAGTTTCGGGACCCTGGGGCACTATGGCTACACCTTC	CASSFGTLGHYGYTF
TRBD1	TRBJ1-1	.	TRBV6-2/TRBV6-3	TGTGCCAGCAGTCAGCTGACAGGGGCCAAAAACACTGAAGCTTTCTTT	CASSQLTGAKNTEAFF
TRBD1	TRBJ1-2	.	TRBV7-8	TGTGCCAGCAGCTTAGGTACAGGGGGAAACTATGGCTACACCTTC	CASSLGTGGNYGYTF
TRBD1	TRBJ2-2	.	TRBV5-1	TGCGCCAGCAGCCAGCTTCTAGGGGGCCGGACCGGGGAGCTGTTTTTT	CASSQLLGGRTGELFF
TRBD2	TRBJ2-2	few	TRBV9	TGTGCCAGCAAGCGGGAGAACACCGGGGAGCTGTTTTTT	CASKRENTGELFF
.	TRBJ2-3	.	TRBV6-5	TGTGCCAGCAGGTACCGGGACTTCCTCACAGATACGCAGTATTTT	CASRYRDFLTDTQYF
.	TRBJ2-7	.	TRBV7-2	TGTGCCAGCAGTCGACTAGCCTACGAGCAGTACTTC	CASSRLAYEQYF
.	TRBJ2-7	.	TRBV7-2	TGTGCCAGCAGCTTAGGGGCAGGGGTTTGGGAGCAGTACTTC	CASSLGAGVWEQYF
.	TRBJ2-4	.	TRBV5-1	TGCGCCAGCAGCTTCAATGGGGAGGCCAAAAACATTCAGTACTTC	CASSFNGEAKNIQYF
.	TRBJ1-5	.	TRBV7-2	TGTGCCAGCAGCCCTGGGCCATTGGGCAATCAGCCCCAGCATTTT	CASSPGPLGNQPQHF
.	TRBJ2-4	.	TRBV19	TGTGCCAGTAGCCGGGACCACATAGCCAAAAACATTCAGTACTTC	CASSRDHIAKNIQYF
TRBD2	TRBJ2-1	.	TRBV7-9	TGTGCCAGCAGCCGTGGCCAAGCGGGGGGGCCGGGTTACAATGAGCAGTTCTTC	CASSRGQAGGPGYNEQFF
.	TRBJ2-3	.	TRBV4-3	TGCGCCAGCAGCCAAGAATGGGTAGCGGCTAGCACAGATACGCAGTATTTT	CASSQEWVAASTDTQYF
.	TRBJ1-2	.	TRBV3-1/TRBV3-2	TGTGCCAGCAGCCAAGAGGGTGGCTACACCTTC	CASSQEGGYTF
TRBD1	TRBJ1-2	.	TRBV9	TGTGCCAGCAGCGTAGTTGGGACAGGGGAAGGCTACACCTTC	CASSVVGTGEGYTF
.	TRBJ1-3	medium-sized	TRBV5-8	TGTGCCAGCAGCTTGTACGGGGGCTCTGGAAACACCATATATTTT	CASSLYGGSGNTIYF
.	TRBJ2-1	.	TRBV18	TGTGCCAGCTCAAAGTCCGGTCCCCCCGACAATGAGCAGTTCTTC	CASSKSGPPDNEQFF